This TCR beta chain was captured by sequencing in a study of response to subunit inactivated influenza vaccine. The junction had 5 bases not matched to a gene; V was cut back by 6 bases and J by 7 bases. Germline CDR1 and CDR2: MNHNY and SVGAGI (reference sequence). This CDR3 has 13 amino acids. TCRdb itself ran the RT-PCR reads through MiXCR, one entry per CDR3 protein. The sample has under 550,000 distinct CDR3 sequences, 7.2% seen once; the top ten hold around 13%. This rearrangement joins TRBV6-6 to TRBJ2-5; 10 bases fit TRBD1. This TCR was sampled from a man aged 50 to 75 who received an inactivated influenza vaccine. The sample in question was PBMCs from blood, obtained less than 30 months after vaccination. DNA of the CDR3: TGTGCCAGCAGCGGACAGGGGGATTGGACCCAGTACTTC. Amino acids: CASSGQGDWTQYF.